The next 22 T cell receptor beta chains were all read from a single sample in a study of T cells in Graves' hyperthyroidism and ophthalmopathy. The source material, RNA transcripts, was used to amplify TCR beta CDR3 regions. With the HTBI primer set, the TCR CDR3 went through a first round of RT-PCR. TCRdb analysed the multiplex PCR reads with MiXCR anew, one entry per CDR3 protein. The profile covers some 720,000 distinct CDR3 sequences, with over 15% appearing a single time and 8.4% taken by the ten largest. The sample was blood. Receptors originate from a man between 18 and 29 years old with Graves' hyperthyroidism.

This clonotype was counted ten times or more. J is TRBJ2-1 and V is TRBV28, with no clear D. V lost 2 bases to trimming and J lost 15 bases, with 23 bases between them. Germline V CDR1 and CDR2: MDHEN, SYDVKM. The CDR3 has 15 residues. The DNA for the CDR3 is TGTGCCAGCAGTTTAACGACTGTTCCTACAATGGCGCCGTTCTTC. Its protein product is CASSLTTVPTMAPFF.

The V gene is TRBV7-9, the J gene TRBJ1-2; D is unclear. Between the trimmed V and J ends, which lost 0 bases and 8 bases, there was a span of 10 bases. Germline assignment: CDR1 SEHNR and CDR2 FQNEAQ (reference sequence). The CDR3 extends over 13 amino acids. The CDR3 region has the DNA TGTGCCAGCAGCTTAGCGTCCCCTCGGGGCTACACCTTC. Translated: CASSLASPRGYTF.

The chain carries TRBV7-9 and TRBJ2-5, with 11 bases aligning to TRBD2. This CDR3 has 13 amino acids. CDR1 is SEHNR and CDR2 is FQNEAQ in the germline V gene (reference sequence). Unmatched junction bases numbered 3, after V lost 7 bases and J lost 5 bases. In DNA, the CDR3 is TGTGCCAGCACCTCTAGCGGGGGGGAGACCCAGTACTTC. Encoded protein: CASTSSGGETQYF.

Many counts were recorded for this clonotype. The chain joins TRBV10-3 to TRBJ1-1; D possibly corresponds to TRBD1 (5 bases). The CDR3 consists of 19 residues. The ends were cut back, 5 bases at V and 3 bases at J, with 28 bases in the middle. Germline CDR1 and CDR2: ENHRY and SYGVKD. The CDR3 DNA reads as TGTGCCATCAGTTATCTACCCGTCCCGGGACGTTTTCTGGACACTGAAGCTTTCTTT. Amino acid sequence: CAISYLPVPGRFLDTEAFF.

This chain links TRBV25-1 with TRBJ1-1; 12 bases are a match to TRBD1. The length of the CDR3 is 16 residues. CDR1 and CDR2 (germline): MGHDK, SYGVNS. Germline trimming cut 6 bases from V and 4 bases from J; bases unmatched to any gene: 9. This CDR3 is CASSPGTGGQGTEAFF. The CDR3 region has the DNA TGTGCCAGCAGCCCCGGGACAGGGGGCCAGGGCACTGAAGCTTTCTTT. The full variable domain, its missing parts supplied by reference TRBV25-1 and TRBJ1-1, is EADIYQTPRYLVIGTGKKITLECSQTMGHDKMYWYQQDPGMELHLIHYSYGVNSTEKGDLSSESTVSRIRTEHFPLTLESARPSHTSQYLCASSPGTGGQGTEAFFGQGTRLTVV.

The gene calls are TRBV7-3 and TRBJ2-7, with TRBD2 matching over 9 bases. V gave up 2 bases and J gave up 2 bases; unmatched junction bases: 4. The CDR3 loop spans 15 amino acids. CDR1 and CDR2 from the germline V gene are SGHTA and FQGTGA. The CDR3 loop is CASSLLAGTPYEQYF. The CDR3 region has the DNA TGTGCCAGCAGCTTACTAGCGGGGACACCCTACGAGCAGTACTTC.

The chain couples TRBV12-3 or TRBV12-4 to TRBJ1-2; a possible D gene is TRBD1 (5 bases). Trimming pared 3 bases from V and 13 bases from J, leaving 12 bases between. The CDR3 consists of 11 residues. CDR3 amino acids: CASSFGGAVTF. CDR3 bases: TGTGCCAGCAGTTTCGGAGGGGCGGTCACCTTC.

This clonotype appeared a few times. One junction end disagrees with the germline gene, perhaps due to a read error. The chain couples TRBV12-3 or TRBV12-4 to TRBJ2-7; 9 bases line up with TRBD2. This CDR3 region has 15 residues. CDR3 nucleotides: TGTGCCAGCAGTTTACTAGCGGGGAGCTCCTACGAGCAGCACTTC. This encodes CASSLLAGSSYEQHF.

The sample holds many counts of this clonotype. The chain links TRBV2 to TRBJ2-2; D is possibly TRBD1 (5 bases). Germline lookup yields CDR1 SNHLY and CDR2 FYNNEI. Trimming cost V 5 bases and J 0 bases, with 10 bases left between them. This CDR3 region has 15 residues. Here the CDR3 reads CASSPGSPNTGELFF. In DNA form, the CDR3 reads TGTGCCAGCAGTCCAGGGTCACCGAACACCGGGGAGCTGTTTTTT.

This clonotype was counted many times. The chain is built from TRBV28 and TRBJ2-7; D not resolved. The germline V gene has CDR1 MDHEN and CDR2 SYDVKM. The CDR3 length is 16 residues. V shed 6 bases and J shed 1 base, with 19 bases lying between them. This CDR3 reads CASRTAVGLSSYEQYF. In DNA form, the CDR3 reads TGTGCCAGCAGAACTGCGGTAGGCCTTTCTTCCTACGAGCAGTACTTC.

Note on this clonotype: A much larger clone lies one base from this, so it may be a read error. This rearrangement joins TRBV20-1 to TRBJ2-1; 10 nucleotides line up with TRBD2. This CDR3 spans 14 amino acids. The germline CDR1 and CDR2 sequences are DFQATT and SNEGSKA (reference sequence). CDR3 bases: TGCAGTGCTCCTGGGACTAGCGAGTACAATGAGCAGTCCTTC. Translation: CSAPGTSEYNEQSF.

There are a few counts of this clonotype. The rearrangement uses TRBV6-2 or TRBV6-3 and TRBJ2-3, with 10 nucleotides matching TRBD1. The CDR3 runs 16 residues. Germline values: CDR1 MNHEY, CDR2 SVGEGT. With V trimmed by 5 bases and J by 1 base, 6 bases remained unmatched. CDR3 in amino acids: CASSPHGTGGTDTQYF. The CDR3 DNA follows: TGTGCCAGCAGTCCACATGGGACAGGGGGCACAGATACGCAGTATTTT.

The sample holds many counts of this clonotype. V is TRBV18 and J is TRBJ2-1; D is undetermined. CDR1 and CDR2 from the germline V gene are KGHSH and LQKENI. Trimming took off 0 bases at V and 6 bases at J, with 9 bases between the two ends. The CDR3 length is 14 residues. CDR3 sequence reads: CASSPPTRGNEQFF. In DNA form, the CDR3 reads TGTGCCAGCTCACCACCAACTCGCGGCAATGAGCAGTTCTTC.

This clonotype was observed a handful of times. V usage is TRBV6-2 or TRBV6-3 and J usage is TRBJ2-5; tentative D call: TRBD2 (5 bases). The CDR3 length is 13 residues. Per germline, CDR1 MNHEY and CDR2 SVGEGT. Trimming removed 6 bases at V and 5 bases at J, with 13 bases between. The CDR3 reads CASREILGETQYF. CDR3 bases: TGTGCCAGCAGGGAGATACTAGGGGAGACCCAGTACTTC.

This clonotype was seen more than once but under ten times. The chain has TRBV28 and TRBJ2-7; TRBD2 matches 8 bases. V dropped 6 bases and J dropped 4; count of bases not matched to a gene: 8. The CDR3 has 14 amino acids. Germline loops: CDR1 MDHEN, CDR2 SYDVKM. CDR3 residues: CASRQAGVDYEQYF. The CDR3 bases are TGTGCCAGCAGGCAAGCGGGAGTTGATTACGAGCAGTACTTC.

This chain connects TRBV7-2 to TRBJ2-7; TRBD2 aligns across 10 bases. Looked up from germline, CDR1 is SGHTA and CDR2 is FQGNSA. The CDR3 spans 16 residues. The junction had 7 bases not matched to a gene; V was cut back by 4 bases and J by 1 base. CDR3 region: CASSSRLAGRSYEQYF. CDR3 nucleotide sequence: TGTGCCAGCAGCTCGAGACTAGCGGGCCGTTCCTACGAGCAGTACTTC.

This clonotype has a count of ten or more. V gene TRBV28 combines with J gene TRBJ2-3; D call uncertain. This CDR3 region has 16 residues. Trimming took off 8 bases at V and 1 base at J, with 19 bases between the two ends. Germline V CDR1 and CDR2: MDHEN, SYDVKM. The DNA of the CDR3 is TGTGCCAGCCCAAAGGAGCGTAGCAGAGGCACAGATACGCAGTATTTT. Translation gives CASPKERSRGTDTQYF.

This chain joins TRBV25-1 and TRBJ2-7; the match to TRBD2 covers 8 bases. The CDR3 covers 15 residues. V was clipped by 3 bases and J by 3 bases; unmatched bases: 7. CDR1 and CDR2 (germline): MGHDK, SYGVNS. The CDR3: CASSEAGTSNYEQYF. For the CDR3, the DNA is TGTGCCAGCAGTGAGGCCGGGACTAGTAACTACGAGCAGTACTTC.

This clonotype was picked up many times. The chain has TRBV20-1 and TRBJ2-1, with D possibly TRBD1 on 5 matching bases. V was pared by 6 bases and J by 6 bases, with 18 bases between. Germline V gene sequence: CDR1 DFQATT, CDR2 SNEGSKA (reference sequence). The CDR3 totals 14 residues. CDR3: CSAKPWKGSNEQFF. Here the CDR3 DNA reads TGCAGTGCAAAACCTTGGAAGGGGTCCAATGAGCAGTTCTTC.

This chain links TRBV28 with TRBJ2-3, with unresolved D. From germline, CDR1 is MDHEN and CDR2 SYDVKM. The CDR3 totals 9 residues. V lost 8 bases to trimming and J lost 7 bases, with 4 bases between them. This CDR3 reads CASGNTQYF. As DNA, the CDR3 is TGTGCCAGCGGCAATACGCAGTATTTT.

This chain connects TRBV9 to TRBJ2-5; weak D call: TRBD1 (6 bases). Trimming left V 3 bases short and J 5 bases short, with 17 bases between. The CDR3 consists of 15 residues. Germline-derived CDR1 and CDR2 are SGDLS and YYNGEE. CDR3 sequence (DNA): TGTGCCAGCAGCGCCGGACAGCAAAAAGGGGAGACCCAGTACTTC. It codes for CASSAGQQKGETQYF.

Many counts were recorded for this clonotype. The chain links TRBV6-5 to TRBJ2-7; possibly TRBD2 for D (5 bases). The germline V and J ends were trimmed by 0 bases and 0 bases, with 9 bases remaining between them. Germline CDR1 is MNHEY and CDR2 is SVGAGI. The CDR3 totals 15 residues. DNA for the CDR3: TGTGCCAGCAGTTACTCGAAGGCGGGCTCCTACGAGCAGTACTTC. Its translation is CASSYSKAGSYEQYF.